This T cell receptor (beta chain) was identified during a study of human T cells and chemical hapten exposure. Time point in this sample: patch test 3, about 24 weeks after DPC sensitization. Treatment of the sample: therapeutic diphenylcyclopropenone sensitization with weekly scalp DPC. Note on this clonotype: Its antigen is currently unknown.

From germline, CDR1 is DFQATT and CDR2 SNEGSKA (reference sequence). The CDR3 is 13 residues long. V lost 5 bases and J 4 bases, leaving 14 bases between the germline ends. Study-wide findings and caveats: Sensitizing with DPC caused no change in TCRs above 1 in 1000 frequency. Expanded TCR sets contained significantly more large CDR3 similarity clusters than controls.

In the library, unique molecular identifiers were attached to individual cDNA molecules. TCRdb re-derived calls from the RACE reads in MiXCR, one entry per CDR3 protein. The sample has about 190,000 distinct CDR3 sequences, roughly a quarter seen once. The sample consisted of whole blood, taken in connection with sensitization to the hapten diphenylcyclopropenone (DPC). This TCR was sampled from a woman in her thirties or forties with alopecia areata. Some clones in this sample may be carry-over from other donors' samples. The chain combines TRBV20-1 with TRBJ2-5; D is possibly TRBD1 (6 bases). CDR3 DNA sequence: TGCAGTGCTTCACAGGGATTGGGAGAGACCCAGTACTTC. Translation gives CSASQGLGETQYF.